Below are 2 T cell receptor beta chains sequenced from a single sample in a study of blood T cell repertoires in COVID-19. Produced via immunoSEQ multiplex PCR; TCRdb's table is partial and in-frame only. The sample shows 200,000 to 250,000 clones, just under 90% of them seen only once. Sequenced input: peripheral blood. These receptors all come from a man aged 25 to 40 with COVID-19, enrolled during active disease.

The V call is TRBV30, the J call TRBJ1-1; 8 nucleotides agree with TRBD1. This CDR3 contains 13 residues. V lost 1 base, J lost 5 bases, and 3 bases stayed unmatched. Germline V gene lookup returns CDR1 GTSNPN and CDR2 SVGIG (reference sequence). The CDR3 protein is CAWSGQGITEAFF. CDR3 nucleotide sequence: TGTGCCTGGAGTGGACAGGGGATAACTGAAGCTTTCTTT.

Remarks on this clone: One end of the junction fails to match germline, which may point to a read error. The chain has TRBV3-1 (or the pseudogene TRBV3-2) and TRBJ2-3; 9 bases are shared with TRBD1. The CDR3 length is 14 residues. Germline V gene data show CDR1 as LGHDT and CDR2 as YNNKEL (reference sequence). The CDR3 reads CASSQDQLGQGGNF. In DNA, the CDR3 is TGTGCCAGCAGCCAAGATCAACTGGGACAGGGTGGAAATTTT.